This T cell receptor (beta chain) was found in a study of T cells in Graves' hyperthyroidism and ophthalmopathy. General observations from the study: By a 13 V-J model, ophthalmopathy was set apart from stable hyperthyroidism. Most thyroid clonotypes that were expanded above 0.001 also turned up in blood.

Amplified TCR beta CDR3 regions came from RNA transcripts. First-round RT-PCR of the TCR CDR3 relied on the HTBI primer set. MiXCR was run by TCRdb on the multiplex PCR reads, yielding one entry per CDR3 protein. The data contain fewer than 600,000 distinct CDR3 sequences, around 15% of them singletons. For this clonotype: What it binds is not known.

J was trimmed by 4 bases and V by 8 bases; bases with no gene match: 8. Germline lookup yields CDR1 MNHNS and CDR2 SASEGT. There are 15 residues in the CDR3. Uncontrolled infection, other autoimmune disease, pregnancy or lactation disqualified patients from enrolment. The PBMCs studied were ones that came from roughly 11 ml fresh peripheral blood. The source is a woman aged 40-49 years with Graves' hyperthyroidism. The J gene is TRBJ2-1, the V gene TRBV6-1, with 10 nucleotides matching TRBD2. The sequencing sample was made of blood. CDR3 in DNA: TGTGCCAGCGAAAGGGCTAGCGGGAGTTACAATGAGCAGTTCTTC. It encodes CASERASGSYNEQFF.